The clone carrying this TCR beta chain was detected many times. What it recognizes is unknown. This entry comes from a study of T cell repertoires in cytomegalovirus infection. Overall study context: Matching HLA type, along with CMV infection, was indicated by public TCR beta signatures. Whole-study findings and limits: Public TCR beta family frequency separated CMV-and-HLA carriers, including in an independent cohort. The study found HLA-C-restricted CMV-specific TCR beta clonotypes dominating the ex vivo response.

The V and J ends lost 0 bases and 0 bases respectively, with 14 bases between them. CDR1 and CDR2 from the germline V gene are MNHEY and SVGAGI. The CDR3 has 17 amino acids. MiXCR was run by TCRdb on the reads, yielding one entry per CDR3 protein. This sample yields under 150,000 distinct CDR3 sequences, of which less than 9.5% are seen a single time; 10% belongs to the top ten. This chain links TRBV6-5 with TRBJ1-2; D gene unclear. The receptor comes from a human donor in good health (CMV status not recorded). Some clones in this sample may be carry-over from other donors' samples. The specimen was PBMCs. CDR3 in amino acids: CASSYSPVPSPNYGYTF. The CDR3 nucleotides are TGTGCCAGCAGTTACTCACCCGTTCCGAGCCCTAACTATGGCTACACCTTC.